What follows are 30 T cell receptor beta chains derived from one specimen sequenced in a study of CD8 T cells in ankylosing spondylitis. Study-wide findings and caveats: The study identified a TCR beta motif of several highly homologous variants that appeared characteristic of ankylosing spondylitis blood.

The antigens for these receptors are not known. TCRdb reprocessed the 5' RACE reads with MiXCR, giving one entry per CDR3 protein. In the table there are 650,000 to 800,000 distinct CDR3 sequences, 15% to 20% of which are singletons. Sample: blood, either unsorted or a sorted T cell fraction (not recorded which). The receptors here all came from a male donor with ankylosing spondylitis.

The chain uses TRBV12-3 or TRBV12-4 and TRBJ1-5, with D hard to call. This CDR3 is built from 14 residues. V shed 3 bases and J shed 4 bases, with 10 bases lying between them. Here the CDR3 DNA reads TGTGCCAGCAGTTTCTCGGGATTTAATCAGCCCCAGCATTTT. Translation: CASSFSGFNQPQHF.

V is TRBV18 and J is TRBJ2-1, with D uncertain. Per the germline V gene, CDR1 is KGHSH and CDR2 is LQKENI. V was cut by 2 bases and J by 0 bases, with 8 bases left in between. The CDR3 is 15 residues long. In nucleotides, the CDR3 is TGTGCCAGCTCACCAGTCTTAAGCTCCTACAATGAGCAGTTCTTC. Translated, it gives CASSPVLSSYNEQFF.

The V call is TRBV24-1, the J call TRBJ1-5, with D possibly matching TRBD1 (6 bases). Germline loops: CDR1 KGHDR, CDR2 SFDVKD. The V and J ends lost 0 bases and 5 bases respectively, with 10 bases between them. This CDR3 spans 15 amino acids. DNA of the CDR3: TGTGCCACCAGTGATTTGCGGGGGGCGCATCAGCCCCAGCATTTT. Protein product: CATSDLRGAHQPQHF.

This clonotype came up a few times. The rearrangement uses TRBV7-9 and TRBJ1-4; D remains ambiguous. CDR3 size: 17 residues. V lost 3 bases to trimming and J lost 2 bases, with 16 bases between them. Germline V gives CDR1 SEHNR, CDR2 FQNEAQ (reference sequence). The chain's CDR3 is CASSFGLGRTTNEKLFF. The CDR3 nucleotides read TGTGCCAGCAGCTTTGGCTTAGGGAGAACGACTAATGAAAAACTGTTTTTT. Supplemented by reference TRBV7-9 and TRBJ1-4, the full variable domain reads DTGVSQNPRHKITKRGQNVTFRCDPISEHNRLYWYRQTLGQGPEFLTYFQNEAQLEKSRLLSDRFSAERPKGSFSTLEIQRTEQGDSAMYLCASSFGLGRTTNEKLFFGSGTQLSVL.

This clonotype was counted a single time. This sequence joins TRBV28 and TRBJ2-7; TRBD1 aligns across 7 bases. The CDR3 sequence is 14 residues long. The V gene end was trimmed by 2 bases and the J gene end by 4 bases; junction bases not matched to a gene: 5. Looked up from germline, CDR1 is MDHEN and CDR2 is SYDVKM. CDR3 residues: CASSLPGQVYEQYF. In DNA form, the CDR3 reads TGTGCCAGCAGTTTACCCGGACAGGTTTACGAGCAGTACTTC.

This clonotype was seen a handful of times. The J gene is TRBJ2-1, the V gene TRBV6-2 or TRBV6-3; a possible D gene is TRBD1 (7 bases). V gave up 4 bases and J gave up 10 bases, with 23 bases separating them. Germline CDR1 and CDR2: MNHEY and SVGEGT. The CDR3 sequence is 16 residues long. This CDR3 reads CASSFLYSGQGEEQFF. The CDR3 coding sequence is TGTGCCAGCAGTTTCCTGTACAGCGGGCAGGGGGAGGAGCAGTTCTTC.

This clonotype showed up just a few times. The J gene is TRBJ1-1, the V gene TRBV4-2, with 10 positions matching TRBD1. CDR1 and CDR2 from the germline V gene are LGHNA and YNFKEQ. V lost 4 bases to trimming and J lost 1 base; unmatched junction nucleotides: 3. The CDR3 is made up of 15 amino acids. CDR3 loop: CASSPWDRGNTEAFF. CDR3 DNA sequence: TGTGCCAGCAGCCCATGGGACAGGGGGAACACTGAAGCTTTCTTT.

This clonotype was seen a handful of times. The rearrangement joins TRBV4-1 to TRBJ2-2; tentatively, D is TRBD2 (6 bases). This CDR3 region has 16 residues. The V gene lost 4 bases and the J gene lost 9 bases, with 21 bases spanning the gap. The germline gives CDR1 MGHRA, CDR2 YSYEKL. The CDR3 bases are TGCGCCAGCAGCCGACGACTAGAGGGATCCGACCGGGAGCTGTTTTTT. Translating gives CASSRRLEGSDRELFF.

The chain links TRBV11-2 to TRBJ2-5; D is unresolved. Germline-derived CDR1 and CDR2 are SGHAT and FQNNGV. V shed 2 bases and J shed 1 base, with 14 bases lying between them. The CDR3 runs 16 residues. DNA for the CDR3: TGTGCCAGCAGCTTATCGTTTGCGCGGATCCAAGAGACCCAGTACTTC. Protein product: CASSLSFARIQETQYF.

There are a few counts of this clonotype. The chain combines TRBV4-1 with TRBJ2-5; no clear D. The CDR3 has 15 residues. The germline gives CDR1 MGHRA, CDR2 YSYEKL. The ends were cut back, 0 bases at V and 4 bases at J, with 12 bases in the middle. CDR3 sequence reads: CASSQDPSSGETQYF. In nucleotides, the CDR3 is TGCGCCAGCAGCCAAGATCCCAGTTCGGGAGAGACCCAGTACTTC.

This clonotype was seen a handful of times. CDR3 residues: CASGKREVGEQYF. CDR3 sequence (DNA): TGTGCCAGCGGAAAACGGGAGGTGGGCGAGCAGTACTTC. The V gene is TRBV12-3 or TRBV12-4, the J gene TRBJ2-7, with 7 bases identical to TRBD2. Germline trimming cut 8 bases from V and 6 bases from J; bases unmatched to any gene: 10. CDR3 length equals 13 residues.

V is TRBV20-1 and J is TRBJ2-1; the match to TRBD2 covers 8 bases. Trimming cost V 4 bases and J 0 bases; bases outside gene matches: 2. The CDR3 length is 14 residues. Germline lookup yields CDR1 DFQATT and CDR2 SNEGSKA (reference sequence). In nucleotides, the CDR3 is TGCAGTGCTAACAGCGGGAGCTCCTACAATGAGCAGTTCTTC. Encoded protein: CSANSGSSYNEQFF.

This clonotype was detected only a few times. The V gene is TRBV4-2, the J gene TRBJ2-2; D perhaps matches TRBD2 (6 bases). Trimming removed 4 bases from V and 3 bases from J, with 15 bases in between. CDR1 is LGHNA and CDR2 is YNFKEQ in the germline V gene. This CDR3 region has 16 residues. The CDR3 region is CASSPLGGGDTGELFF. CDR3 DNA sequence: TGTGCCAGCAGCCCCCTCGGGGGAGGAGACACCGGGGAGCTGTTTTTT.

This rearrangement joins TRBV4-3 to TRBJ1-3; D possibly corresponds to TRBD1 (6 bases). The CDR3 is 15 residues long. Looked up from germline, CDR1 is LGHNA and CDR2 is YSLEER. Trimming removed 0 bases at V and 2 bases at J, with 8 bases between. CDR3 nucleotides: TGCGCCAGCAGCCAAGAAAAGGGGGCTGGAAACACCATATATTTT. Its protein product is CASSQEKGAGNTIYF.

The J gene is TRBJ2-7, the V gene TRBV4-3; 8 bases agree with TRBD2. Germline CDR1 LGHNA, CDR2 YSLEER. With V trimmed by 0 bases and J by 3 bases, 7 bases remained unmatched. This CDR3 is 16 amino acids long. DNA for the CDR3: TGCGCCAGCAGCCAAGATCGAAGCGGGAGTCTCTACGAGCAGTACTTC. It specifies CASSQDRSGSLYEQYF.

The table lists this clonotype with a few counts. The rearrangement joins TRBV20-1 to TRBJ2-3; possibly TRBD1 for D (6 bases). V was trimmed by 0 bases and J by 2 bases, leaving 12 bases between them. The length of the CDR3 is 15 residues. Per germline, CDR1 DFQATT and CDR2 SNEGSKA (reference sequence). CDR3 nucleotide sequence: TGCAGTGCTAGAGATAGGGGGATGGTCACAGATACGCAGTATTTT. It translates to CSARDRGMVTDTQYF.

The table lists this clonotype with a few counts. The DNA of the CDR3 is TGTGCCAGCAGTGTACAGGGCCTCTACGAGCAGTACTTC. It specifies CASSVQGLYEQYF. The rearrangement uses TRBV2 and TRBJ2-7; D possibly corresponds to TRBD1 (6 bases). Germline V gene data show CDR1 as SNHLY and CDR2 as FYNNEI. V lost 4 bases, J lost 3 bases, and 10 bases lay in between. The CDR3 totals 13 residues.

This clonotype has only a few counts. The genes are TRBV12-3 or TRBV12-4 and TRBJ1-1, with 9 bases fitting TRBD1. The CDR3 sequence is 14 residues long. Trimming at V came to 1 base and at J to 4 bases, leaving 1 base not matched to a gene. CDR3: CASSLDRGLTEAFF. The CDR3 bases are TGTGCCAGCAGTTTAGACAGGGGGCTCACTGAAGCTTTCTTT.

V usage is TRBV10-3 and J usage is TRBJ2-3; 13 positions agree with TRBD2. The CDR3 sequence is 18 residues long. Germline loops: CDR1 ENHRY, CDR2 SYGVKD. Trimming cost V 4 bases and J 2 bases; bases outside gene matches: 9. In nucleotides, the CDR3 is TGTGCCATCAGTGCCCCCCTCACTAGCGGGGGGGACACAGATACGCAGTATTTT. It encodes CAISAPLTSGGDTDTQYF.

The rearrangement links TRBV27 to TRBJ2-3; D gene uncertain. From germline, CDR1 is MNHEY and CDR2 SMNVEV (reference sequence). Trimming removed 2 bases from V and 3 bases from J, with 6 bases in between. The CDR3 runs to 13 residues. In DNA, the CDR3 is TGTGCCAGCAGTTTAATATTTACAGATACGCAGTATTTT. This codes for CASSLIFTDTQYF.

The chain joins TRBV4-1 to TRBJ2-3; 8 bases are shared with TRBD2. Germline V lookup: CDR1 MGHRA, CDR2 YSYEKL. This CDR3 has 16 amino acids. The ends lost 1 base at V and 6 bases at J; junction bases unmatched: 9. This CDR3 is CASSQAAREVGDTQYF. The CDR3 region has the DNA TGCGCCAGCAGCCAAGCAGCGCGGGAGGTCGGTGATACGCAGTATTTT.

This clonotype came up a few times. The chain uses TRBV7-9 and TRBJ2-1; D is unresolved. This CDR3 is built from 15 residues. Germline CDR1 is SEHNR and CDR2 is FQNEAQ (reference sequence). Trimming stripped 1 base from V and 10 bases from J, with 17 bases between. CDR3 amino acids: CASSLGGGGLGEQFF. The CDR3 DNA is TGTGCCAGCAGCTTAGGAGGCGGTGGGCTCGGGGAGCAGTTCTTC.

This clonotype was picked up a small number of times. One junction end disagrees with the germline gene, perhaps due to a read error. This chain uses TRBV24-1 with TRBJ2-1; 10 bases line up with TRBD2. This CDR3 contains 12 residues. Germline lookup yields CDR1 KGHDR and CDR2 SFDVKD. The CDR3 loop is CATSGGTSELFF. DNA of the CDR3: TGTGCCACCAGTGGGGGGACTAGCGAGCTGTTCTTC.

The chain combines TRBV6-1 with TRBJ2-1; the D gene is possibly TRBD2 (6 bases). Germline CDR1 and CDR2: MNHNS and SASEGT. Trimming left V 8 bases short and J 3 bases short, with 14 bases between. CDR3 length: 14 residues. The CDR3 nucleotides are TGTGCCAGCCAGACTAGAACCCTCTACAATGAGCAGTTCTTC. Its translation is CASQTRTLYNEQFF.

The table lists this clonotype with a few counts. The gene calls are TRBV6-1 and TRBJ2-3; D possibly uses TRBD1 or TRBD2 (5 bases each). CDR3 length: 14 amino acids. The germline V gene encodes CDR1 MNHNS and CDR2 SASEGT. The V end was cut by 8 bases, the J end by 2 bases, with 14 bases between. The CDR3 loop is CASERDLSTDTQYF. The CDR3 DNA reads TGTGCCAGCGAAAGGGACCTTTCCACAGATACGCAGTATTTT.

This clonotype was detected a few times. This chain connects TRBV3-1 to TRBJ2-6; D unresolved. V gave up 3 bases and J gave up 2 bases, with 5 bases separating them. The CDR3 spans 14 residues. Germline CDR1 and CDR2: LGHDT and YNNKEL (reference sequence). The CDR3 coding sequence is TGTGCCAGCAGCCATACAGCTGGGGCCAACGTCCTGACTTTC. Translation gives CASSHTAGANVLTF.

This clonotype has at least ten counts. The chain recombines TRBV12-3 or TRBV12-4 with TRBJ2-1; D remains unclear. Trimming shortened V by 4 bases and J by 8 bases, and 12 bases separated the two germline ends. CDR3 size: 13 residues. The CDR3: CASSSYLGYEQFF. The CDR3 DNA follows: TGTGCCAGCAGTTCGTATCTAGGGTATGAGCAGTTCTTC.

There are many counts of this clonotype. V usage is TRBV5-1 and J usage is TRBJ2-1; D possibly uses TRBD1 or TRBD2 (5 bases each). Germline loops: CDR1 SGHRS, CDR2 YFSETQ. V was pared by 1 base and J by 4 bases, with 9 bases between. The CDR3 sequence is 14 residues long. The chain's CDR3 is CASSLSGPYNEQFF. The DNA of the CDR3 is TGCGCCAGCAGCTTGTCGGGACCATACAATGAGCAGTTCTTC.

The chain uses TRBV10-3 and TRBJ2-3; the D call may be TRBD1 or TRBD2 (5 bases each). The CDR3 has 14 amino acids. Trimming pared 5 bases from V and 6 bases from J, leaving 15 bases between. From germline, CDR1 is ENHRY and CDR2 SYGVKD. Here the CDR3 reads CAISRDGPRDTQYF. CDR3 DNA: TGTGCCATCAGTAGGGACGGCCCAAGGGATACGCAGTATTTT.

This clonotype turned up a few times. This sequence joins TRBV7-9 and TRBJ1-4; TRBD1 aligns across 7 bases. The germline CDR1 and CDR2 sequences are SEHNR and FQNEAQ (reference sequence). The CDR3 has 16 residues. Trimming cost V 2 bases and J 5 bases; bases outside gene matches: 8. CDR3 sequence: CASSLYRQGENEKLFF. The CDR3 coding sequence is TGTGCCAGCAGCTTATACCGCCAGGGGGAAAATGAAAAACTGTTTTTT.